The clone carrying this T cell receptor (beta chain) has a handful of counts. Its cognate antigen is unknown. The data were obtained in a study of T-cell reconstitution after alpha-beta-depleted transplantation in children. Preparing the TCRbeta library involved the use of unique molecular identifiers. MiXCR, run by TCRdb on the PCR reads, gives a single entry per CDR3 protein. The table includes fewer than 350,000 distinct CDR3 sequences, 9.5% to 13% detected once. The CDR3 contains 15 residues. CDR1 is SGHAT and CDR2 is FQNNGV in the germline V gene. Trimming took 6 bases from V and 0 from J, leaving 13 bases between them. Study results and caveats: The origin of alpha-beta T cells about two months after transplant was reportedly several hundred expanded graft clones. At the one-year point after transplant, T-cell counts and TCRbeta diversity were found to come mostly from T cells that had been newly produced.

The genes are TRBV11-2 and TRBJ2-3, with D unresolved. The input for sequencing was PBMCs, taken before TCRalphabeta/CD19-depleted stem cell transplant. This sequence originates from a boy under three years old with acute myeloid leukemia, due to receive a stem cell transplant. The CDR3 reads CASRRYHSSTDTQYF. CDR3 DNA sequence: TGTGCCAGCAGGCGCTACCACTCTAGCACAGATACGCAGTATTTT.